Below, 17 T cell receptor beta chains from the same sample are listed, as sequenced in a study of blood T cell repertoires in COVID-19. Profiled with immunoSEQ multiplex PCR; TCRdb holds only in-frame clones, not every one. Among 300,000 or so clones listed, 80% to 90% were seen once. The specimen was PBMCs or T cells enriched from blood (not recorded which). These receptor sequences come from a woman aged 40 to 49 with acute COVID-19.

J is TRBJ2-3 and V is TRBV7-6; 7 bases line up with TRBD2. This CDR3 has 16 residues. Germline V lookup: CDR1 SGHVS, CDR2 FNYEAQ. The J segment lost 2 bases and the V segment lost 1 base, leaving 6 bases of the junction unmatched. The CDR3 here is CASSLGSSGYTDTQYF. The CDR3 nucleotides are TGTGCCAGCAGCTTAGGTTCTAGCGGCTACACAGATACGCAGTATTTT.

This clone came up a few times. This chain links TRBV7-2 with TRBJ1-5; D gene uncertain. Trimming took off 4 bases at V and 0 bases at J, with 4 bases between the two ends. Looked up from germline, CDR1 is SGHTA and CDR2 is FQGNSA. The CDR3 spans 13 residues. CDR3 in DNA: TGTGCCAGCAGCTCGTTTAGCAATCAGCCCCAGCATTTT. This encodes CASSSFSNQPQHF.

This clone was observed a single time. The genes are TRBV29-1 and TRBJ1-2; D is unresolved. Trimming took 1 base from V and 2 from J, leaving 5 bases between them. Germline V gives CDR1 SQVTM, CDR2 ANQGSEA. The CDR3 extends over 12 amino acids. In nucleotides, the CDR3 is TGCAGCGTTGAAGCCAGGAACTATGGCTACACCTTC. Protein sequence: CSVEARNYGYTF.

The chain combines TRBV6-2 or TRBV6-3 with TRBJ2-1; 9 positions match TRBD2. Per germline, CDR1 MNHEY and CDR2 SVGEGT. V shed 1 base and J 9 bases; nucleotides not matched to a gene: 13. This CDR3 has 17 amino acids. The CDR3 protein is CASSYWPGTSSSGEQFF. The DNA of the CDR3 is TGTGCCAGCAGTTACTGGCCCGGGACTAGCTCATCTGGTGAGCAGTTCTTC.

The chain joins TRBV29-1 to TRBJ1-2; D is possibly TRBD1 (5 bases). V shed 2 bases and J shed 4 bases, with 11 bases lying between them. Per germline, CDR1 SQVTM and CDR2 ANQGSEA. The length of the CDR3 is 13 residues. The CDR3 here is CSVEMQGAYGYTF. The CDR3, as DNA: TGCAGCGTTGAAATGCAGGGCGCCTATGGCTACACCTTC.

The chain links TRBV5-6 to TRBJ1-1; possible D gene TRBD1, 6 bases. CDR3 length: 15 residues. The germline V gene encodes CDR1 SGHDT and CDR2 YYEEEE. Deletions cut 3 bases from V and 2 bases from J, with 14 bases between. CDR3 DNA sequence: TGTGCCAGCAGCTGGGACAACAGTGCTAACACTGAAGCTTTCTTT. This codes for CASSWDNSANTEAFF.

This rearrangement joins TRBV6-5 to TRBJ1-6; tentatively, D is TRBD1 (5 bases). This CDR3 spans 13 amino acids. The V end was cut by 10 bases, the J end by 6 bases, with 13 bases between. Germline CDR1 reads MNHEY; CDR2 reads SVGAGI. CDR3 in DNA: TGTGCCACCTGGAGGGGTGGTAATTCACCCCTCCACTTT. Translating gives CATWRGGNSPLHF.

The CDR3 loop reads CASSLAISTDTQYF. The CDR3 DNA is TGTGCCAGTAGTCTGGCCATTTCCACAGATACGCAGTATTTT. The gene calls are TRBV19 and TRBJ2-3; no clear D gene. The CDR3 is 14 residues long. CDR1 LNHDA and CDR2 SQIVND come from the germline V gene (reference sequence). V was pared by 5 bases and J by 2 bases, with 11 bases between.

This clone has more than one count but fewer than ten. The rearrangement joins TRBV5-5 to TRBJ1-1; no definite D call. Germline V gives CDR1 SGHKS, CDR2 YYEKEE (reference sequence). The CDR3 is 15 amino acids. V was trimmed by 2 bases and J by 1 base, leaving 12 bases between them. CDR3 in DNA: TGTGCCAGCAGCTTTCAGGCCGCTTGGAACACTGAAGCTTTCTTT. It specifies CASSFQAAWNTEAFF.

In this sample, this clone turned up a few times. The chain uses TRBV6-4 and TRBJ1-1, with TRBD1 as a possible D gene (5 bases). Germline CDR1 is MRHNA and CDR2 is SNTAGT. The CDR3 has 14 residues. V lost 6 bases and J 4 bases, leaving 15 bases between the germline ends. In DNA, the CDR3 is TGTGCCAGCAGCCCCGGGGGGGTATCCACTGAAGCTTTCTTT. Amino acid sequence: CASSPGGVSTEAFF.

This clone was recorded once. The chain uses TRBV6-5 and TRBJ1-2, with 9 bases lining up with TRBD1. This CDR3 is built from 11 residues. V trimming: 10 bases; J trimming: 6 bases; junction bases outside the gene matches: 3. CDR1 is MNHEY and CDR2 is SVGAGI in the germline V gene. The DNA for the CDR3 is TGTGCCATAACAGGGGGCGATGGCTACACCTTC. This sequence encodes CAITGGDGYTF.

This clone was detected a few times. The V call is TRBV28, the J call TRBJ1-2; D unclear. The V gene's germline CDR1 is MDHEN and CDR2 SYDVKM. This CDR3 comprises 12 residues. The germline V and J ends were trimmed by 4 bases and 8 bases, with 11 bases remaining between them. CDR3 sequence: CASSSTTTGYTF. In nucleotides, the CDR3 is TGTGCCAGCAGTTCGACGACAACGGGCTACACCTTC.

This clone was observed a handful of times. V and J are TRBV6-5 and TRBJ2-7; D perhaps matches TRBD2 (5 bases). Germline values: CDR1 MNHEY, CDR2 SVGAGI. Trimming cost V 2 bases and J 3 bases, with 8 bases left between them. The CDR3 totals 13 residues. CDR3 in amino acids: CASSYGSHYEQYF. The CDR3 nucleotides read TGTGCCAGCAGTTACGGGAGTCACTACGAGCAGTACTTC.

This chain connects TRBV6-1 to TRBJ2-2, with 7 nucleotides matching TRBD1. V lost 1 base, J lost 7 bases, and 3 bases stayed unmatched. Germline-derived CDR1 and CDR2 are MNHNS and SASEGT. The length of the CDR3 is 14 residues. The CDR3 DNA sequence: TGTGCCAGCAGTGAAGGCAGGGGGATCGGGGAGCTGTTTTTT. Translating gives CASSEGRGIGELFF.

The V call is TRBV6-5, the J call TRBJ2-7, with D possibly being TRBD1 (6 bases). Germline V CDR1 and CDR2: MNHEY, SVGAGI. The CDR3 extends over 15 amino acids. V was pared by 5 bases and J by 3 bases, with 17 bases between. CDR3 sequence reads: CASSPLKHRDYEQYF. The CDR3 nucleotides read TGTGCCAGCAGTCCACTAAAGCACAGGGACTACGAGCAGTACTTC.

The table lists this clone with many counts. This rearrangement joins TRBV4-2 to TRBJ2-7, with 9 bases matching TRBD2. CDR1 LGHNA and CDR2 YNFKEQ come from the germline V gene. This CDR3 has 15 amino acids. Unmatched junction bases numbered 1, after V lost 0 bases and J lost 1 base. In DNA, the CDR3 is TGTGCCAGCAGCCAAGAGCGGGAGGGATCCTACGAGCAGTACTTC. Translating it yields CASSQEREGSYEQYF.

The J gene is TRBJ1-2, the V gene TRBV14; possibly TRBD1 for D (5 bases). The ends were cut back, 3 bases at V and 11 bases at J, with 10 bases in the middle. Germline CDR1 and CDR2: SGHDN and FVKESK. The CDR3 totals 11 residues. The CDR3 protein is CASSHGHFYTF. DNA of the CDR3: TGTGCCAGCAGCCATGGACACTTTTACACCTTC.